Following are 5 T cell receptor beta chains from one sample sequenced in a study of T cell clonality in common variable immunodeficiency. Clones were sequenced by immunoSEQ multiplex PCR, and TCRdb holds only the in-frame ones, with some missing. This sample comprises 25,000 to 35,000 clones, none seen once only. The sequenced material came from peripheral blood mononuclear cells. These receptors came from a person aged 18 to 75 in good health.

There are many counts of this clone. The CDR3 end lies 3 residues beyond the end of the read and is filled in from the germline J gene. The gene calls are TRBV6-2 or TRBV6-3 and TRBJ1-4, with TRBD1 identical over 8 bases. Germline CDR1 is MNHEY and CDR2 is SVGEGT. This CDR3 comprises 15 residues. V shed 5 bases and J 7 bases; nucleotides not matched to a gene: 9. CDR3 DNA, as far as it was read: TGTGCCAGCAGTACTGACAGGGGTTTGCTTGAAAAA. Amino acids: CASSTDRGLLEK. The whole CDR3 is CASSTDRGLLEKLFF.

CDR3 sequence reads: CSAPGRGAVGTDTQYF. CDR3 bases read: TGCAGTGCCCCAGGTAGAGGGGCTGTCGGCACAGATACG. V usage is TRBV20-1 and J usage is TRBJ2-3, with D possibly being TRBD1 or TRBD2 (5 bases each). Read data end 3 residues before the CDR3 end; the end is taken from the germline J gene. Trimming took 6 bases from V and 1 from J, leaving 20 bases between them. The germline gives CDR1 DFQATT, CDR2 SNEGSKA (reference sequence). The CDR3 contains 16 residues.

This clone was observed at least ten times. The DNA read from the CDR3 is TGTGCCATCAGTGGGCCTAGCGGGGGGGCAGGATACCAAGAGACC. Amino acid sequence: CAISGPSGGAGYQET. The entire CDR3 protein reads CAISGPSGGAGYQETQYF. The rearrangement uses TRBV10-3 and TRBJ2-5; TRBD2 aligns across 12 bases. The read ends 3 residues early relative to the CDR3; the germline J gene fills the gap. The germline V gene encodes CDR1 ENHRY and CDR2 SYGVKD. This CDR3 comprises 18 residues. The V and J ends lost 4 bases and 0 bases, in that order; junction bases with no gene match: 9.

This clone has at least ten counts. The CDR3 reads CASSVERTGGSYGYTF. Incomplete CDR3 DNA: TGTGCCAGCAGTGTTGAGAGGACAGGGGGGTCCTATGGC. The chain couples TRBV6-1 to TRBJ1-2; 10 positions match TRBD1. The sequenced fragment ends 3 residues before the CDR3 boundary, so the rest is inferred from the germline J gene. There are 16 residues in the CDR3. In germline, CDR1 is MNHNS, CDR2 SASEGT. V shed 4 bases and J 4 bases; nucleotides not matched to a gene: 9.

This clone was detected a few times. The CDR3 region is CSAKASGARFFSNEQFF. CDR3 DNA (partial): TGCAGTGCCAAGGCTAGCGGGGCCCGGTTTTTTAGCAATGAG. The chain is built from TRBV20-1 and TRBJ2-1; TRBD2 agrees at 9 bases. The read terminates 3 residues ahead of where the CDR3 ends, so the germline J gene completes it. J gave up 6 bases and V 6 bases, and 18 bases lay outside the gene matches. The CDR3 has 17 amino acids. The germline V gene encodes CDR1 DFQATT and CDR2 SNEGSKA (reference sequence).